Listed here are 26 T cell receptor beta chains from one sample, sequenced in a study of cytomegalovirus exposure and HLA in healthy donors. The PCR had 60 Vbeta and 13 Jbeta primers. Profiling relied on immunoSEQ multiplex PCR, and the TCRdb table lists in-frame clones only, not all of them. The repertoire holds more than 95,000 clones, around 75% seen once, with around 3.3% in the top ten. Source material: PBMCs. Receptors were obtained from a woman in her 50s in good health and CMV-seronegative.

This clone appeared a single time. V and J are TRBV4-3 and TRBJ1-2; TRBD1 is a possible D gene (5 bases). The CDR3 extends over 15 amino acids. In germline, CDR1 is LGHNA, CDR2 YSLEER. V lost 0 bases, J lost 1 base, and 9 bases lay in between. The DNA for the CDR3 is TGCGCCAGCAGCCAAGATGTGGGGCTTAACTATGGCTACACCTTC. Translation: CASSQDVGLNYGYTF.

This clone occurred a few times. The V gene is TRBV7-9, the J gene TRBJ1-1; 7 nucleotides line up with TRBD1. The CDR3 contains 16 residues. CDR1 and CDR2 (germline): SEHNR, FQNEAQ (reference sequence). J gave up 1 base and V 5 bases, and 10 bases lay outside the gene matches. The CDR3 DNA follows: TGTGCCAGCAGCCCGGCCCGGACAGGACCGAACACTGAAGCTTTCTTT. Protein product: CASSPARTGPNTEAFF.

This chain connects TRBV25-1 to TRBJ1-2, with a possible D match to TRBD1 (5 bases). The CDR3 is made up of 15 amino acids. V was clipped by 1 base and J by 4 bases, with 13 bases between them. The germline gives CDR1 MGHDK, CDR2 SYGVNS. The CDR3 reads CASSEWGEQGYGYTF. DNA of the CDR3: TGTGCCAGCAGTGAATGGGGGGAGCAGGGCTATGGCTACACCTTC.

This clone was observed a few times. The chain recombines TRBV30 with TRBJ2-5, with D possibly being TRBD1 (5 bases). This CDR3 region has 14 residues. V was clipped by 5 bases and J by 5 bases, with 18 bases between them. CDR1 and CDR2 from the germline V gene are GTSNPN and SVGIG (reference sequence). The CDR3 loop is CAWSKNRGLETQYF. DNA for the CDR3: TGTGCCTGGTCAAAGAATAGGGGTCTGGAGACCCAGTACTTC.

The chain combines TRBV7-2 with TRBJ1-5; D is perhaps TRBD1 (6 bases). Germline assignment: CDR1 SGHTA and CDR2 FQGNSA. There are 14 residues in the CDR3. V lost 5 bases and J 0 bases, leaving 8 bases between the germline ends. CDR3 sequence: CASSKTGSNQPQHF. The CDR3 DNA reads as TGTGCCAGCAGCAAGACAGGTAGCAATCAGCCCCAGCATTTT.

This clone has a single count. In the same sample, other DNA sequences code for this CDR3. CDR3 sequence reads: CASSLNGESYEQYF. In DNA form, the CDR3 reads TGTGCCAGCAGCTTAAACGGAGAGTCCTACGAGCAGTACTTC. This chain connects TRBV13 to TRBJ2-7; D unresolved. Germline V CDR1 and CDR2: PRHDT, FYEKMQ (reference sequence). This CDR3 region has 14 residues. Trimming shortened V by 2 bases and J by 1 base, and 9 bases separated the two germline ends.

This clone turned up a few times. The rearrangement uses TRBV19 and TRBJ2-1; TRBD2 might be the D (6 bases). Germline CDR1 LNHDA, CDR2 SQIVND (reference sequence). This CDR3 is 15 amino acids long. Trimming left V 1 base short and J 1 base short, with 8 bases between. The CDR3 is CASSIGRGSYNEQFF. CDR3 coding DNA: TGTGCCAGTAGTATAGGGAGGGGTTCCTACAATGAGCAGTTCTTC.

This chain connects TRBV9 to TRBJ2-5; 8 bases match TRBD2. This CDR3 region has 15 residues. The V segment lost 0 bases and the J segment 9 bases; nucleotides outside the gene matches: 10. Germline V gives CDR1 SGDLS, CDR2 YYNGEE. The chain's CDR3 is CASSVDGSGIEAQYF. The CDR3 region has the DNA TGTGCCAGCAGCGTAGACGGTAGCGGGATTGAGGCCCAGTACTTC. The variable domain in full, completed from reference TRBV9 and TRBJ2-5, reads DSGVTQTPKHLITATGQRVTLRCSPRSGDLSVYWYQQSLDQGLQFLIQYYNGEERAKGNILERFSAQQFPDLHSELNLSSLELGDSALYFCASSVDGSGIEAQYFGPGTRLLVL.

The rearrangement joins TRBV30 to TRBJ2-6, with a possible D match to TRBD1 (5 bases). The CDR3 extends over 15 amino acids. Per germline, CDR1 GTSNPN and CDR2 SVGIG (reference sequence). With 0 bases removed from V and 2 bases from J, the gap between germline ends came to 8 bases. The CDR3 loop is CAWSVQGAGANVLTF. The DNA of the CDR3 is TGTGCCTGGAGTGTACAAGGGGCTGGGGCCAACGTCCTGACTTTC.

This clone was detected a few times. This sequence joins TRBV4-2 and TRBJ2-1, with D perhaps TRBD2 (6 bases). The CDR3 contains 15 residues. Trimming took off 1 base at V and 7 bases at J, with 14 bases between the two ends. Germline values: CDR1 LGHNA, CDR2 YNFKEQ. The CDR3 DNA sequence: TGTGCCAGCAGCCAAGCTTCGCGGGAAATGAATGAGCAGTTCTTC. It encodes CASSQASREMNEQFF.

The J gene is TRBJ1-5, the V gene TRBV30, with D unclear. The V gene's germline CDR1 is GTSNPN and CDR2 SVGIG (reference sequence). Trimming removed 2 bases at V and 4 bases at J, with 9 bases between. The CDR3 is 13 amino acids. CDR3 residues: CAWSQQANQPQHF. The DNA for the CDR3 is TGTGCCTGGAGTCAGCAGGCTAATCAGCCCCAGCATTTT.

In this sample, this clone turned up a few times. For the CDR3, the DNA is TGTGCCAGCACCCGCCTCCAGCAAGAGACCCAGTACTTC. Translated: CASTRLQQETQYF. This chain joins TRBV7-9 and TRBJ2-5; no clear D gene. CDR3 length: 13 residues. V was pared by 7 bases and J by 2 bases, with 11 bases between. CDR1 and CDR2 (germline): SEHNR, FQNEAQ (reference sequence).

The chain combines TRBV19 with TRBJ2-7; 12 bases fit TRBD1. The CDR3 contains 20 residues. Germline assignment: CDR1 LNHDA and CDR2 SQIVND (reference sequence). J was trimmed by 0 bases and V by 5 bases; bases with no gene match: 17. The CDR3 coding sequence is TGTGCCAGTAGTTTCGGCACCGGGACAGGGGGCGATTTTCGCTCCTACGAGCAGTACTTC. It encodes CASSFGTGTGGDFRSYEQYF.

Here the CDR3 reads CASSQQTDITGELFF. For the CDR3, the DNA is TGCGCCAGCAGCCAACAAACAGATATCACCGGGGAGCTGTTTTTT. This chain joins TRBV4-3 and TRBJ2-2; D ambiguous. Per the germline V gene, CDR1 is LGHNA and CDR2 is YSLEER. The CDR3 covers 15 residues. V was cut by 2 bases and J by 4 bases, with 11 bases left in between.

The chain is built from TRBV28 and TRBJ2-7, with TRBD1 as a possible D gene (5 bases). The germline V gene encodes CDR1 MDHEN and CDR2 SYDVKM. The V end lost 6 bases, the J end lost 9 bases, and 18 bases lay between the germline ends. CDR3 size: 13 residues. The CDR3 nucleotides are TGTGCCAGCAGCCGGACATTGGGCCGCGGGCAGTACTTC. The encoded protein is CASSRTLGRGQYF.

Worth noting for this clone: At one end, the junction sequence differs from germline, possibly due to a read error. The chain couples TRBV6-4 to TRBJ2-2, with a tentative D call TRBD2 (5 bases). The CDR3 contains 14 residues. Germline lookup yields CDR1 MRHNA and CDR2 SNTAGT. CDR3 DNA sequence: TGTGCCAGCAGTGACTCAGAGAACACCGGGGAGCTGTTTTTC. Residues: CASSDSENTGELFF.

Details on this clone: Likely a read error: the CDR3 ends without its conserved phenylalanine or tryptophan. The chain is built from TRBV7-9 and TRBJ1-3; 8 bases map to TRBD1. The CDR3 loop spans 13 amino acids. Trimming at V came to 9 bases and at J to 1 base, leaving 2 bases not matched to a gene. CDR1 SEHNR and CDR2 FQNEAQ come from the germline V gene (reference sequence). CDR3 DNA: TGTGCCAGTCGACAGGGGTCTGGAAACACCATATATCTT. Its translation is CASRQGSGNTIYL.

This clone has only a few counts. The chain joins TRBV6-6 to TRBJ1-4; perhaps TRBD1 as D (5 bases). The germline gives CDR1 MNHNY, CDR2 SVGAGI (reference sequence). The CDR3 is 14 residues long. V dropped 2 bases and J dropped 8 bases, with 12 bases sitting between them. Here the CDR3 reads CASSYRGEGEKLFF. DNA of the CDR3: TGTGCCAGCAGTTACCGGGGGGAGGGCGAAAAACTGTTTTTT.

This clone was found a few times. The chain employs TRBV7-9 and TRBJ2-1, with TRBD1 matching 8 bases. CDR1 SEHNR and CDR2 FQNEAQ come from the germline V gene (reference sequence). This CDR3 contains 15 residues. V was pared by 6 bases and J by 9 bases, with 13 bases of the junction left unmatched. DNA of the CDR3: TGTGCCAGCAGTTGGGGTCAGGGGGCCTCAACTGAGCAGTTCTTC. This gives the protein CASSWGQGASTEQFF.

The chain is built from TRBV5-6 and TRBJ1-2; 8 nucleotides align to TRBD1. V gave up 4 bases and J gave up 0 bases; unmatched junction bases: 2. CDR1 and CDR2 from the germline V gene are SGHDT and YYEEEE. CDR3 length: 14 residues. CDR3 protein: CASSADRANYGYTF. The CDR3 region has the DNA TGTGCCAGCAGCGCGGACAGGGCTAACTATGGCTACACCTTC.

This chain connects TRBV6-5 to TRBJ2-1; 10 bases line up with TRBD2. CDR3 length: 15 amino acids. V gave up 0 bases and J gave up 6 bases; unmatched junction bases: 2. Germline V gives CDR1 MNHEY, CDR2 SVGAGI. In DNA, the CDR3 is TGTGCCAGCAGTTACTCAGCGGGAGGGCTCAATGAGCAGTTCTTC. Translation: CASSYSAGGLNEQFF.

This chain connects TRBV28 to TRBJ1-2; possibly TRBD1 for D (6 bases). The germline V gene has CDR1 MDHEN and CDR2 SYDVKM. The CDR3 loop spans 17 amino acids. Trimming took 2 bases from V and 0 from J, leaving 16 bases between them. CDR3 sequence reads: CASSLILGQPPNYGYTF. In nucleotides, the CDR3 is TGTGCCAGCAGTTTAATCCTGGGACAACCGCCTAACTATGGCTACACCTTC.

The V and J genes are TRBV5-5 and TRBJ2-3, with D possibly TRBD2 on 7 matching bases. Trimming stripped 1 base from V and 3 bases from J, with 12 bases between. Germline V CDR1 and CDR2: SGHKS, YYEKEE (reference sequence). The CDR3 sequence is 15 residues long. The CDR3 bases are TGTGCCAGCAGCTTGTTACAGGGAGGGACAGATACGCAGTATTTT. Amino acid sequence: CASSLLQGGTDTQYF.

This clone was counted once. The chain recombines TRBV6-5 with TRBJ1-3; D remains unclear. This CDR3 comprises 11 residues. The germline gives CDR1 MNHEY, CDR2 SVGAGI. The germline V and J ends were trimmed by 7 bases and 4 bases, with 5 bases remaining between them. DNA of the CDR3: TGTGCCAGCACTCAGGGAAACACCATATATTTT. This translates into CASTQGNTIYF.

The chain recombines TRBV5-1 with TRBJ2-1; a possible D gene is TRBD2 (6 bases). The germline V gene has CDR1 SGHRS and CDR2 YFSETQ. Trimming took off 4 bases at V and 5 bases at J, with 13 bases between the two ends. CDR3 length: 14 amino acids. CDR3 DNA sequence: TGCGCCAGCAGCCGACGCCTAGCGAACAATGAGCAGTTCTTC. Protein product: CASSRRLANNEQFF. The full variable domain, in which reference TRBV5-1 and TRBJ2-1 provide the parts outside the CDR3, is KAGVTQTPRYLIKTRGQQVTLSCSPISGHRSVSWYQQTPGQGLQFLFEYFSETQRNKGNFPGRFSGRQFSNSRSEMNVSTLELGDSALYLCASSRRLANNEQFFGPGTRLTVL.

The V and J genes are TRBV6-1 and TRBJ1-6, with D perhaps matching TRBD1 (5 bases). Trimming pared 3 bases from V and 5 bases from J, leaving 8 bases between. Germline values: CDR1 MNHNS, CDR2 SASEGT. The CDR3 spans 14 residues. The DNA of the CDR3 is TGTGCCAGCAGTGATCGGGGGGATAATTCACCCCTCCACTTT. The encoded protein is CASSDRGDNSPLHF.